This T cell receptor beta chain comes out of a study of T cell repertoires in cytomegalovirus infection. Overall study context: In public TCR beta signatures, there were indications of both CMV infection and matching HLA type.

Whole-study results and caveats: Cumulative public TCR beta family frequency identified CMV carriers with the relevant HLA.

TCRdb analysed the reads with MiXCR anew, one entry per CDR3 protein. The sample has roughly 720,000 distinct CDR3 sequences; approximately 34% are singletons. This clonotype appeared many times. Its specificity is unknown. The CDR3 totals 15 residues. Germline trimming cut 5 bases from V and 2 bases from J; bases unmatched to any gene: 6. Germline CDR1 is SGHTA and CDR2 is FQGNSA. The V gene is TRBV7-2, the J gene TRBJ2-7, with 10 positions matching TRBD2. The sequence was collected from a human donor in good health (CMV status not recorded). Some clones in this sample may be carry-over from other donors' samples. Sequences were obtained from PBMCs. CDR3 sequence (DNA): TGTGCCAGCAGCCCTAGGACTAGCGGCCCCTACGAGCAGTACTTC. Translated: CASSPRTSGPYEQYF.